A selection of T cell receptor beta chains follows, all from one sample in a study of blood T cell repertoires in COVID-19. The data were produced by immunoSEQ multiplex PCR, yet TCRdb's version contains in-frame clones alone and is incomplete. The sample has about 290,000 clones; roughly 89% are singletons. The sample comprised peripheral blood. These receptors were collected from a young woman with COVID-19, enrolled during active disease. Both conserved end residues are part of each CDR3. Each record gives: J gene, D gene, clone size, V gene, CDR3 protein, CDR3 DNA. A D gene is named only where the DNA matches it firmly. Size is stated for part of the rows, as once, few or many counts, or as a class when the clone is expanded.

j_gene: TRBJ1-1; d_gene: -; abundance: -; v_gene: TRBV19; CDR3aa: CASSIGGGTEAFF; CDR3nt: TGTGCCAGTAGTATTGGTGGGGGGACTGAAGCTTTCTTT
j_gene: TRBJ1-6; d_gene: TRBD1; abundance: -; v_gene: TRBV28; CDR3aa: CASSFSTGSLSGALHF; CDR3nt: TGTGCCAGCAGTTTTTCGACAGGGAGCCTATCAGGGGCCCTCCACTTT
j_gene: TRBJ1-2; d_gene: TRBD1; abundance: -; v_gene: TRBV3-1/TRBV3-2; CDR3aa: CASSHGTGQEGYTF; CDR3nt: TGTGCCAGCAGCCACGGGACAGGCCAAGAGGGCTACACCTTC
j_gene: TRBJ1-5; d_gene: -; abundance: -; v_gene: TRBV18; CDR3aa: CASSPDRNQPQHF; CDR3nt: TGTGCCAGCTCACCAGACAGAAATCAGCCCCAGCATTTT
j_gene: TRBJ2-7; d_gene: -; abundance: -; v_gene: TRBV6-5; CDR3aa: CASSNQVTSYEQYF; CDR3nt: TGTGCCAGCAGTAACCAGGTTACCTCCTACGAGCAGTACTTC
j_gene: TRBJ2-5; d_gene: TRBD2; abundance: -; v_gene: TRBV5-3; CDR3aa: CARSLGLAGGTEETQYF; CDR3nt: TGTGCCAGAAGCTTGGGGCTAGCGGGGGGAACCGAAGAGACCCAGTACTTC
j_gene: TRBJ1-2; d_gene: -; abundance: -; v_gene: TRBV3-1/TRBV3-2; CDR3aa: CASSQEQGSYTF; CDR3nt: TGTGCCAGCAGCCAAGAACAGGGAAGCTACACCTTC
j_gene: TRBJ2-2; d_gene: -; abundance: -; v_gene: TRBV2; CDR3aa: CASSEAGGNTGELFF; CDR3nt: TGTGCCAGCAGTGAAGCGGGGGGGAACACCGGGGAGCTGTTTTTT
j_gene: TRBJ2-7; d_gene: TRBD1; abundance: few; v_gene: TRBV5-4; CDR3aa: CASSQGQGGLYEQYF; CDR3nt: TGTGCCAGCAGCCAAGGACAGGGAGGCCTTTACGAGCAGTACTTC
j_gene: TRBJ1-2; d_gene: -; abundance: -; v_gene: TRBV12-2; CDR3aa: CAGPGLGGYTF; CDR3nt: TGTGCAGGCCCAGGGTTAGGTGGCTACACCTTC
j_gene: TRBJ1-5; d_gene: -; abundance: -; v_gene: TRBV2; CDR3aa: CASSGGHPNYQPQHF; CDR3nt: TGTGCCAGCAGTGGGGGGCACCCAAACTATCAGCCCCAGCATTTT
j_gene: TRBJ2-7; d_gene: TRBD1; abundance: -; v_gene: TRBV5-5; CDR3aa: CASSFGDRGPFSYEQYF; CDR3nt: TGTGCCAGCAGCTTCGGGGACAGGGGCCCCTTCTCCTACGAGCAGTACTTC
j_gene: TRBJ1-1; d_gene: TRBD1; abundance: -; v_gene: TRBV6-5; CDR3aa: CASSLSLTGIGTEAFF; CDR3nt: TGTGCCAGCAGTTTATCCCTGACAGGGATAGGCACTGAAGCTTTCTTT
j_gene: TRBJ1-3; d_gene: -; abundance: -; v_gene: TRBV18; CDR3aa: CASSSEAGNTIYF; CDR3nt: TGTGCCAGCTCATCGGAAGCGGGAAACACCATATATTTT
j_gene: TRBJ2-1; d_gene: -; abundance: -; v_gene: TRBV3-1/TRBV3-2; CDR3aa: CASSQGKRVNYNEQFF; CDR3nt: TGTGCCAGCAGCCAAGGGAAGCGGGTCAATTACAATGAGCAGTTCTTC
j_gene: TRBJ1-2; d_gene: TRBD1; abundance: -; v_gene: TRBV27; CDR3aa: CASSLGGEGYTF; CDR3nt: TGTGCCAGCAGTCTAGGGGGCGAAGGCTACACCTTC
j_gene: TRBJ1-2; d_gene: -; abundance: -; v_gene: TRBV5-6; CDR3aa: CASSPLQANYGYTF; CDR3nt: TGTGCCAGCAGCCCCCTCCAGGCCAACTATGGCTACACCTTC
j_gene: TRBJ2-2; d_gene: TRBD1; abundance: -; v_gene: TRBV9; CDR3aa: CASSVTGANGELFF; CDR3nt: TGTGCCAGCAGCGTAACAGGGGCTAACGGGGAGCTGTTTTTT
j_gene: TRBJ2-5; d_gene: -; abundance: -; v_gene: TRBV4-1; CDR3aa: CASSQDVGGNRAAETQYF; CDR3nt: TGCGCCAGCAGCCAAGATGTAGGTGGGAACAGGGCCGCAGAGACCCAGTACTTC
j_gene: TRBJ2-7; d_gene: -; abundance: -; v_gene: TRBV24-1; CDR3aa: CATSDHTRIEQYF; CDR3nt: TGTGCCACCAGTGACCACACACGTATCGAGCAGTACTTC
j_gene: TRBJ1-6; d_gene: TRBD1; abundance: -; v_gene: TRBV18; CDR3aa: CASSYRDSNSPLHF; CDR3nt: TGTGCCAGCTCATACCGGGACAGTAATTCACCCCTCCACTTT
j_gene: TRBJ2-4; d_gene: -; abundance: once; v_gene: TRBV11-2; CDR3aa: CASSPGGGLGAKNIQYF; CDR3nt: TGTGCCAGCAGCCCGGGTGGAGGTTTGGGGGCCAAAAACATTCAGTACTTC
j_gene: TRBJ2-3; d_gene: -; abundance: -; v_gene: TRBV11-3; CDR3aa: CASSHGRGMGDTQYF; CDR3nt: TGTGCCAGCAGCCACGGGAGAGGCATGGGAGATACGCAGTATTTT
j_gene: TRBJ2-7; d_gene: -; abundance: -; v_gene: TRBV9; CDR3aa: CASSSRDSDYEQYF; CDR3nt: TGTGCCAGCAGCTCCCGGGATTCCGACTACGAGCAGTACTTC
j_gene: TRBJ1-1; d_gene: -; abundance: -; v_gene: TRBV27; CDR3aa: CASSYGRSTEAFF; CDR3nt: TGTGCCAGCAGCTATGGGCGCTCCACTGAAGCTTTCTTT
j_gene: TRBJ2-7; d_gene: -; abundance: -; v_gene: TRBV30; CDR3aa: CAWGPQGREQYF; CDR3nt: TGTGCCTGGGGCCCACAGGGTAGAGAGCAGTACTTC
j_gene: TRBJ1-5; d_gene: -; abundance: -; v_gene: TRBV19; CDR3aa: CASREGNQPQHF; CDR3nt: TGTGCCAGTAGGGAGGGGAATCAGCCCCAGCATTTT
j_gene: TRBJ2-3; d_gene: TRBD2; abundance: -; v_gene: TRBV5-6; CDR3aa: CASSLEGLITDTQYF; CDR3nt: TGTGCCAGCAGCTTGGAGGGACTAATCACAGATACGCAGTATTTT
j_gene: TRBJ1-1; d_gene: -; abundance: once; v_gene: TRBV9; CDR3aa: CASSVDADGTEAFF; CDR3nt: TGTGCCAGCAGCGTAGATGCGGATGGGACTGAAGCTTTCTTT
j_gene: TRBJ1-2; d_gene: TRBD1; abundance: -; v_gene: TRBV7-2; CDR3aa: CASSLATGGGYTF; CDR3nt: TGTGCCAGCAGCTTAGCGACAGGGGGTGGCTACACCTTC
j_gene: TRBJ1-4; d_gene: -; abundance: -; v_gene: TRBV15; CDR3aa: CATSSQLAEKNEKLFF; CDR3nt: TGTGCCACCAGCAGCCAACTGGCGGAGAAAAATGAAAAACTGTTTTTT
j_gene: TRBJ1-2; d_gene: TRBD1; abundance: -; v_gene: TRBV2; CDR3aa: CASSVDRGDGGYTF; CDR3nt: TGTGCCAGCAGTGTGGACAGGGGAGACGGTGGCTACACCTTC
j_gene: TRBJ2-1; d_gene: TRBD2; abundance: -; v_gene: TRBV7-9; CDR3aa: CASGPGRGGQRNEQFF; CDR3nt: TGTGCCAGCGGCCCCGGGCGGGGGGGCCAAAGGAATGAGCAGTTCTTC
j_gene: TRBJ1-3; d_gene: -; abundance: -; v_gene: TRBV28; CDR3aa: CASSPDTIYF; CDR3nt: TGTGCCAGCAGCCCCGACACCATATATTTT
j_gene: TRBJ2-5; d_gene: TRBD2; abundance: -; v_gene: TRBV4-1; CDR3aa: CASSLKGLAGQETQYF; CDR3nt: TGCGCCAGCAGCCTCAAAGGACTAGCGGGACAAGAGACCCAGTACTTC
j_gene: TRBJ2-2; d_gene: -; abundance: -; v_gene: TRBV5-1; CDR3aa: CASSFGGMNTGELFF; CDR3nt: TGCGCCAGCAGCTTTGGGGGGATGAACACCGGGGAGCTGTTTTTT
j_gene: TRBJ2-1; d_gene: -; abundance: -; v_gene: TRBV18; CDR3aa: CASSPTLGANEQFF; CDR3nt: TGTGCCAGCTCACCGACGTTGGGGGCGAATGAGCAGTTCTTC
j_gene: TRBJ1-4; d_gene: -; abundance: -; v_gene: TRBV6-6; CDR3aa: CASSSSGTNEKLFF; CDR3nt: TGTGCCAGCAGTTCATCCGGGACAAATGAAAAACTGTTTTTT
j_gene: TRBJ2-7; d_gene: -; abundance: -; v_gene: TRBV5-1; CDR3aa: CASSLEYFTSYYEQYF; CDR3nt: TGCGCCAGCAGCTTGGAATATTTCACTAGCTACTACGAGCAGTACTTC
j_gene: TRBJ2-1; d_gene: -; abundance: many; v_gene: TRBV27; CDR3aa: CASKDPSRWNEQFF; CDR3nt: TGTGCCAGCAAAGATCCTAGTAGGTGGAATGAGCAGTTCTTC
j_gene: TRBJ1-2; d_gene: TRBD1; abundance: -; v_gene: TRBV7-8; CDR3aa: CASSLVLGPGQGTAGYTF; CDR3nt: TGTGCCAGCAGCTTAGTATTGGGCCCGGGACAGGGCACAGCTGGCTACACCTTC
j_gene: TRBJ1-3; d_gene: -; abundance: -; v_gene: TRBV4-1; CDR3aa: CASSQGWPSGNTIYF; CDR3nt: TGCGCCAGCAGCCAAGGGTGGCCCTCTGGAAACACCATATATTTT
j_gene: TRBJ1-1; d_gene: -; abundance: -; v_gene: TRBV6-5; CDR3aa: CASTPWGENTEAFF; CDR3nt: TGTGCCAGCACCCCGTGGGGGGAGAACACTGAAGCTTTCTTT
j_gene: TRBJ2-7; d_gene: -; abundance: -; v_gene: TRBV19; CDR3aa: CASKGQGSYEQYF; CDR3nt: TGTGCCAGTAAGGGCCAGGGCTCCTACGAGCAGTACTTC
j_gene: TRBJ1-4; d_gene: -; abundance: -; v_gene: TRBV27; CDR3aa: CASSFGATPNEKLFF; CDR3nt: TGTGCCAGCAGTTTTGGAGCCACACCTAATGAAAAACTGTTTTTT
j_gene: TRBJ1-5; d_gene: -; abundance: -; v_gene: TRBV19; CDR3aa: CASRGRGQPQHF; CDR3nt: TGTGCCAGTAGGGGCCGGGGGCAGCCCCAGCATTTT